Presented here are 3 T cell receptor beta chains from one specimen sequenced in a study of cytomegalovirus exposure and HLA in healthy donors. Profiled with immunoSEQ multiplex PCR; TCRdb holds only in-frame clones, not every one. Of 200,000 or so clones listed, approximately 84% were seen once; the top ten hold approximately 7%. The sequencing sample was made of PBMCs. These receptors came from a man between 18 and 35 years old in good health and CMV-seropositive.

This chain joins TRBV7-3 and TRBJ2-3; D call uncertain. This CDR3 has 15 residues. Germline V CDR1 and CDR2: SGHTA, FQGTGA. Trimming cost V 3 bases and J 0 bases, with 10 bases left between them. Written as DNA, the CDR3 is TGTGCCAGCAGCTTGGGCTTCACTAGCACAGATACGCAGTATTTT. This encodes CASSLGFTSTDTQYF. Supplemented by reference TRBV7-3 and TRBJ2-3, the full variable domain reads GAGVSQTPSNKVTEKGKYVELRCDPISGHTALYWYRQSLGQGPEFLIYFQGTGAADDSGLPNDRFFAVRPEGSVSTLKIQRTERGDSAVYLCASSLGFTSTDTQYFGPGTRLTVL.

This clone was detected only once. The chain joins TRBV2 to TRBJ2-1; D is possibly TRBD2 (5 bases). From germline, CDR1 is SNHLY and CDR2 FYNNEI. Between the trimmed V and J ends, which lost 3 bases and 5 bases, there was a span of 23 bases. The CDR3 is made up of 18 amino acids. DNA for the CDR3: TGTGCCAGCAGTGAGTCCGGAATCCTCGGGGATCACAACAATGAGCAGTTCTTC. Translation: CASSESGILGDHNNEQFF.

The chain recombines TRBV5-6 with TRBJ1-5, with D perhaps matching TRBD1 (6 bases). The CDR3 runs 14 residues. V was shortened by 3 bases and J by 9 bases, with 16 bases between the two germline ends. Germline CDR1 and CDR2: SGHDT and YYEEEE. This CDR3 reads CASSSRGAPGPQHF. The CDR3 region has the DNA TGTGCCAGCAGCTCTCGGGGGGCCCCCGGGCCCCAGCATTTT.